A selection of T cell receptor beta chains follows, all from one sample in a study of T-cell reconstitution after alpha-beta-depleted transplantation in children. TCRdb fed the PCR reads into MiXCR, producing one record per CDR3 protein. Among some 450,000 distinct CDR3 sequences listed, roughly two fifths were seen once. Material: PBMCs, obtained before TCRalphabeta/CD19-depleted stem cell transplant. The receptors were gathered from a girl aged 2 to 10 with aplastic anemia, due to receive a stem cell transplant. Both conserved end residues are trimmed from each CDR3. Where a row states a size, it is once, few, many or the class of an expanded clone; other rows omit it.

clone_size,v_call,cdr3_aa
many,TRBV7-9,ASSFGAGVSGELF
.,TRBV27,ASSLGPFQGEQY
many,TRBV4-3,ASSQDSGGFEQF
once,TRBV6-4,ASSDPTRTANTEAF
many,TRBV2,ASRWTGLLRDYGYT
many,TRBV5-4,ASSLYRGSPQETQY
.,TRBV20-1,SSEGAPPDTQY
few,TRBV12-3/TRBV12-4,ASSRSGRTSYEQY
many,TRBV6-1,ASSGAGDYNEQF
many,TRBV28,ASSPSGRNEQF
many,TRBV5-1,ASSLEIPDEQY
.,TRBV14,ASSQQTTGTAKF
.,TRBV6-5,ASSYRTGRDEQF
.,TRBV29-1,SAHERGGYTGELF
.,TRBV20-1,SASAWTSGGETQY
many,TRBV4-3,ASSDPRGSTDTQY
.,TRBV18,ASSPLERGSNEQY
few,TRBV9,ASSATSGRDSTGELF
.,TRBV3-1,ASARGRGTEAF
.,TRBV9,ASSTEPGRELF
medium-sized,TRBV5-1,ASSEAGGTDTQY
.,TRBV5-1,ASSLNYYRGTRGDNEQF
few,TRBV5-1,ASSKQAPYNEQF
.,TRBV11-2,ASSSTSGRASYEQY
.,TRBV20-1,SASPLRGLEKMGDTQY
.,TRBV4-2,ASSRLTGEGQPQH
.,TRBV30,AWSVGANPEAF
.,TRBV6-1,ASSGIHGAAYNEQF
once,TRBV6-2/TRBV6-3,ASSYSMGGGDEAF
once,TRBV12-3/TRBV12-4,ASGPGSVF
.,TRBV10-3,AISEASGIETQY
.,TRBV10-3,AISETRAGTSGGNDNEQF
many,TRBV4-3,ASSQALNLYEQY
.,TRBV28,ASSSPTGSREQY
.,TRBV7-2,ASSLPPLGNTIY
many,TRBV5-6,ASSLLGNDEQF
.,TRBV20-1,SASRGLAGPHNEQF
few,TRBV6-5,ASSAKRGAGTDTQY
.,TRBV20-1,SARAATPRTSTDTQY
.,TRBV28,ASRPQTESGNTIY
many,TRBV5-5,ASSLRGRNTGELF
.,TRBV4-1,ASSQPGAPPYEQY
.,TRBV6-1,ASREGPARYGYT
many,TRBV20-1,SAPLKGLAGLYNEQF